Listed below are T cell receptor beta chains from one sample, sequenced in a study of vaccination and CD4 T cells after COVID-19. No antigens are known for them. One entry per CDR3 protein, called by TCRdb with MiXCR from the PCR reads. The profile shows fewer than 3,000 distinct CDR3 sequences, approximately 28% of them singletons. The sequencing sample was made of CD4+ T cells from blood, cultured in vitro. All receptors derive from a human donor in good health. Both conserved end residues are part of each CDR3. A D gene is named only where the DNA matches it firmly. Only part of the rows carry a size: once, few, many, or a class if the clone is expanded.

>.|TRBJ2-5|TRBV12-3/TRBV12-4|.
TGTGCCAGCAACCTGGGGGCACTCCAAGAGACCCAGTACTTC
CASNLGALQETQYF
>.|TRBJ1-1|TRBV7-9|few
TGTGCCAGCAGCTTAGAGGGGGGCACTGAAGCTTTCTTT
CASSLEGGTEAFF
>TRBD1|TRBJ2-7|TRBV6-1|.
TGTGCCAGCAAACCGGGACAGGGGGCCCACGAGCAGTACTTC
CASKPGQGAHEQYF
>TRBD1|TRBJ1-5|TRBV6-1|few
TGTGCCAGCAGGGACGAGGGACAGCTCAATCAGCCCCAGCATTTT
CASRDEGQLNQPQHF
>.|TRBJ1-1|TRBV20-1|few
TGCAGTGCACCACAGGGAATGAACACTGAAGCTTTCTTT
CSAPQGMNTEAFF
>.|TRBJ1-1|TRBV10-3|.
TGTGCCATCAACCCAGGGATAAACACTGAAGCTTTCTTT
CAINPGINTEAFF
>TRBD1|TRBJ1-5|TRBV6-1|.
TGTGCCAGCAGTGAAAGGGAGACAGGGTATCAGCCCCAGCATTTT
CASSERETGYQPQHF
>.|TRBJ2-7|TRBV18|once
TGTGCCAGCTCACCACAGGGAAACGAGCAGTACTTC
CASSPQGNEQYF
>.|TRBJ1-5|TRBV19|medium-sized
TGTGCCAGTAGTATATCCAGGGGTAGCTATCAGCCCCAGCATTTT
CASSISRGSYQPQHF
>.|TRBJ2-7|TRBV10-3|few
TGTGCCATCAGGGACAGTTCAGGGGTCGAGCAGTACTTC
CAIRDSSGVEQYF